This passage covers 17 T cell receptor beta chains from one sample sequenced in a study of T cell repertoires in cytomegalovirus infection. These TCRs are of unknown antigen specificity. TCRdb reprocessed the reads via MiXCR and lists one record per CDR3 protein. Of about 900,000 distinct CDR3 sequences in the sample, approximately 30% are singletons; the top ten hold 13%. Material: cultured CD8+ T cells from PBMCs, obtained from culture after CMV antigen stimulation. These receptor sequences come from a human donor in good health (CMV status not recorded). Some clones in this sample may be carry-over from other donors' samples.

The V gene is TRBV10-3, the J gene TRBJ2-5, with D perhaps TRBD2 (5 bases). The CDR3 runs 13 residues. V lost 2 bases and J lost 4, with 8 bases in between. The germline V gene has CDR1 ENHRY and CDR2 SYGVKD. This chain's CDR3 is CAISEDGVETQYF. As DNA, the CDR3 is TGTGCCATCAGTGAGGACGGGGTAGAGACCCAGTACTTC.

The V call is TRBV13, the J call TRBJ2-1; perhaps TRBD2 as D (5 bases). V was clipped by 2 bases and J by 9 bases, with 11 bases between them. CDR3 length equals 13 residues. Germline assignment: CDR1 PRHDT and CDR2 FYEKMQ (reference sequence). This CDR3 reads CASSLSAGLEQFF. CDR3 bases: TGTGCCAGCAGCTTAAGTGCGGGTCTTGAGCAGTTCTTC.

This clonotype has only a few counts. The DNA for the CDR3 is TGTGCCAGCAGTTATAGTTACAGGGGGCTGGGAGAGAACATTCAGTACTTC. Protein: CASSYSYRGLGENIQYF. This chain uses TRBV6-5 with TRBJ2-4; 9 bases align to TRBD1. Germline assignment: CDR1 MNHEY and CDR2 SVGAGI. The ends lost 3 bases at V and 7 bases at J; junction bases unmatched: 13. CDR3 length: 17 amino acids.

The chain carries TRBV6-1 and TRBJ2-3, with 7 bases aligning to TRBD2. The V gene end was trimmed by 4 bases and the J gene end by 0 bases; junction bases not matched to a gene: 4. The V gene's germline CDR1 is MNHNS and CDR2 SASEGT. CDR3 length equals 15 residues. The CDR3 bases are TGTGCCAGCAGTGGGTCGGGACTAAGCACAGATACGCAGTATTTT. It translates to CASSGSGLSTDTQYF.

In regard to this clonotype: A much bigger clone sits one base away, suggesting this may be a read error. The J gene is TRBJ2-1, the V gene TRBV7-4; the D gene is possibly TRBD2 (5 bases). Looked up from germline, CDR1 is SGHVT and CDR2 is SQSDAQ. This CDR3 comprises 18 residues. CDR3: CATSLYPPIGGSYNEQFF. The CDR3 DNA sequence: TGTGCCACCAGCTTATATCCCCCAATCGGAGGCTCCTACAATGAGCAGTTCTTC.

The chain has TRBV6-2 or TRBV6-3 and TRBJ2-4; D uncertain. V shed 6 bases and J shed 0 bases, with 9 bases lying between them. Germline V CDR1 and CDR2: MNHEY, SVGEGT. This CDR3 comprises 14 residues. The CDR3 DNA sequence: TGTGCCAGCAGGGCTGTTATAGCCAAAAACATTCAGTACTTC. Its translation is CASRAVIAKNIQYF.

This rearrangement joins TRBV14 to TRBJ1-1, with 10 bases identical to TRBD1. Germline CDR1 and CDR2: SGHDN and FVKESK. J gave up 6 bases and V 0 bases, and 7 bases lay outside the gene matches. The CDR3 covers 16 residues. The CDR3 sequence: CASSQDWGQGIPEAFF. The CDR3 DNA reads TGTGCCAGCAGCCAAGATTGGGGACAGGGGATCCCTGAAGCTTTCTTT.

V usage is TRBV15 and J usage is TRBJ2-5; 11 bases line up with TRBD1. CDR1 is LNHNV and CDR2 is YYDKDF in the germline V gene (reference sequence). Germline trimming cut 9 bases from V and 4 bases from J; bases unmatched to any gene: 13. This CDR3 has 16 residues. This chain's CDR3 is CATRTGGEVWGETQYF. In DNA, the CDR3 is TGTGCCACTCGGACAGGGGGCGAGGTATGGGGAGAGACCCAGTACTTC.

Turning to this clonotype: A junction boundary mismatches the germline segment, possibly from a read error. V usage is TRBV7-4 and J usage is TRBJ2-3, with 10 positions matching TRBD1. The CDR3 extends over 16 amino acids. CDR1 and CDR2 from the germline V gene are SGHVT and SQSDAQ. In DNA, the CDR3 is TGTGCCAACAGCTTACCGGGGACAGGGGTCGGAGATACGCAGTATTTT. This gives the protein CANSLPGTGVGDTQYF.

The chain couples TRBV20-1 to TRBJ2-7, with D unclear. Looked up from germline, CDR1 is DFQATT and CDR2 is SNEGSKA (reference sequence). V was clipped by 2 bases and J by 0 bases, with 14 bases between them. CDR3 length equals 15 residues. The CDR3 protein is CSARTKTGSSYEQYF. DNA of the CDR3: TGCAGTGCTAGAACTAAAACGGGTTCCTCCTACGAGCAGTACTTC.

The V call is TRBV12-3 or TRBV12-4, the J call TRBJ1-1, with D unclear. The CDR3 spans 14 residues. Trimming removed 6 bases from V and 3 bases from J, with 14 bases in between. This CDR3 reads CASSYSLDHTEAFF. The CDR3 nucleotides read TGTGCCAGCAGCTATTCCTTAGACCACACTGAAGCTTTCTTT.

This clonotype was counted a few times. The chain links TRBV6-2 or TRBV6-3 to TRBJ2-7; the D gene is possibly TRBD1 (6 bases). The germline V gene has CDR1 MNHEY and CDR2 SVGEGT. V was trimmed by 5 bases and J by 11 bases, leaving 19 bases between them. CDR3 length: 13 residues. CDR3 in DNA: TGTGCCAGCAGTCCCCGGAGAGACAGGACGGAGTACGTC. Amino acid sequence: CASSPRRDRTEYV.

The chain uses TRBV2 and TRBJ2-1; TRBD2 matches 8 bases. The length of the CDR3 is 15 residues. Germline CDR1 and CDR2: SNHLY and FYNNEI. V gave up 1 base and J gave up 11 bases; unmatched junction bases: 10. CDR3 in DNA: TGTGCCAGCAGTGAAGAACTAGCGGTGACAATGAAGCAGTTCTTC. Translating gives CASSEELAVTMKQFF.

The chain joins TRBV6-1 to TRBJ1-6; the D is unclear. Between the trimmed V and J ends, which lost 2 bases and 2 bases, there was a span of 10 bases. Germline V gene lookup returns CDR1 MNHNS and CDR2 SASEGT. This CDR3 region has 16 residues. In nucleotides, the CDR3 is TGTGCCAGCAGTGAAACTCGCCGGCCCTATAATTCACCCCTCCACTTT. It is translated as CASSETRRPYNSPLHF.

This rearrangement joins TRBV6-1 to TRBJ2-7; no firm D call. V lost 0 bases and J lost 1, with 16 bases in between. The germline V gene encodes CDR1 MNHNS and CDR2 SASEGT. The CDR3 has 17 amino acids. In DNA form, the CDR3 reads TGTGCCAGCAGTGAAGCGAAGGACCCCTTAAGTTCCTACGAGCAGTACTTC. It yields the protein CASSEAKDPLSSYEQYF.

The genes are TRBV7-9 and TRBJ2-7; D gene uncertain. The V gene's germline CDR1 is SEHNR and CDR2 FQNEAQ (reference sequence). V was shortened by 5 bases and J by 1 base, with 15 bases between the two germline ends. The CDR3 is 15 amino acids. CDR3 bases: TGTGCCAGCAGCCCAACCCCGGCAGCTTCCTACGAGCAGTACTTC. Translating it yields CASSPTPAASYEQYF.

Comments on this clonotype: The junction shows a germline mismatch at one end, possibly a read error. V is TRBV12-3 or TRBV12-4 and J is TRBJ2-3; D unresolved. This CDR3 region has 13 residues. The CDR3 loop reads CANSSGGTDTQYF. For the CDR3, the DNA is TGTGCCAACAGTTCCGGTGGTACAGATACGCAGTATTTT.